This paragraph reports one T cell receptor beta chain. The antigen remains undetermined. It may be a read error: a sequence one base away is much more abundant. As the CDR3 is not closed by the conserved phenylalanine or tryptophan, this likely results from a read error. The sample originates from a study of tumor-infiltrating lymphocytes in primary liver carcinoma. At the level of the study: Staging placed the tumors at T1-T3 N0M0, and they measured about 4 to 10 cm across. Findings and caveats of the study: With p = 0.039, the top-250-clone fraction in tumors significantly exceeded that in blood. Lesser overlap characterized tumor-adjacent and tumor-blood pairs relative to tumor region pairs.

TCR beta cDNA was reverse-transcribed from about 500 ng of total RNA. The reaction used a constant-region primer and ProtoScript II reverse transcriptase. Three-round nested multiplex PCR performed with slightly modified ARM-PCR produced the TCR beta libraries. Use of TRBV1-TRBV30 forward primers with a C-beta reverse primer characterized the first two PCR rounds, which lasted approximately 11 cycles each. TCRdb fed the multiplex PCR reads into MiXCR, producing one record per CDR3 protein. This sample carries around 99,000 distinct CDR3 sequences, around 68% of them seen once, and the ten largest clones take around 25%. Co-extracting RNA and DNA was done with 20-30 mg of unsorted bulk tissue as input. None of the patients had received treatment, and all had chronic HBV infection. V shed 6 bases and J shed 2 bases, with 10 bases lying between them. Germline V gene data show CDR1 as SQVTM and CDR2 as ANQGSEA. This CDR3 has 13 residues.

Sequencing was done on a sample of tumor-adjacent normal liver tissue. The receptor's source is a middle-aged man with primary liver carcinoma and hepatitis B virus infection. The chain joins TRBV29-1 to TRBJ2-2, with a tentative D call TRBD1 (5 bases). In DNA form, the CDR3 reads TGCAGCGTCCCTGACAGTAACACCGGGGAGCTGTTTTCT. This gives the protein CSVPDSNTGELFS.